Reported below is one TCR beta chain. These data originate in a study of T cell changes during pregnancy in multiple sclerosis. The table came from immunoSEQ multiplex PCR; TCRdb's copy has only in-frame clones and leaves some out. The table has about 40,000 clones, around 90% seen once. This CDR3 has 16 residues. The V gene's germline CDR1 is SEHNR and CDR2 FQNEAQ (reference sequence). V was shortened by 2 bases and J by 3 bases, with 16 bases between the two germline ends. Specimen: peripheral blood, collected before pregnancy. This clonotype was sampled from a female donor with multiple sclerosis, enrolled in a pregnancy study. The chain is built from TRBV7-9 and TRBJ1-1; unclear D gene. CDR3 sequence (DNA): TGTGCCAGCAGCTTACCGTTTGGAGGTCTGGACACTGAAGCTTTCTTT. As protein: CASSLPFGGLDTEAFF.